The TCR beta chain described here comes from a study of metastatic and nonmetastatic thyroid tumors. Study-level background: Repertoires from malignant and benign thyroid patients were compared across blood and tumor or nodule tissue.

The V gene end was trimmed by 2 bases and the J gene end by 0 bases; junction bases not matched to a gene: 3. Per germline, CDR1 MNHNS and CDR2 SASEGT. The CDR3 is made up of 15 amino acids. Sample share makes this clone large. In the original workflow: Between-group CDR3 differences, defined by clinicopathological status, yielded a distant-metastasis classifier for papillary thyroid cancer. TCRdb reprocessed the PCR reads via MiXCR. For this entry, the V and J calls and clone size follow TCRdb and not the study's own pipeline. The sample holds about 9,000 clones; roughly 14% are singletons and the top ten take around 5.4%. Not a single patient had been given any form of treatment at any point before undergoing thyroid surgery.

The gene calls are TRBV6-1 and TRBJ2-7; TRBD2 agrees at 8 bases. This receptor was identified in a female donor with papillary thyroid cancer or a benign thyroid nodule (not recorded which). Some clones in this sample may be carry-over from other donors' samples. Sequencing was carried out using blood. The CDR3 nucleotides read TGTGCCAGCAGTGAACCCCGGGAGGGCTCCTACGAGCAGTACTTC. Residues: CASSEPREGSYEQYF.